The clone carrying this T cell receptor beta chain was seen only once. CDR1 and CDR2 (germline): SGHAT, FQNNGV. Trimming took 5 bases from V and 2 from J, leaving 7 bases between them. This CDR3 contains 13 residues. The data belong to a study of blood T cell repertoires in COVID-19. Study-level background: The United States, Italy and Spain were the sources of the acute and convalescent COVID-19 samples. PBMCs, B-cell-depleted T cells, or T cells were the source of the cDNA or gDNA that made up the material.

Authors' processing steps: By means of reference gene primer amplification, nucleated cell counts were estimated. The protocol was immunoSEQ multiplex PCR, while the TCRdb copy is restricted to in-frame clones and leaves out a portion. That table gives V, J and clone size, and the DNA gave D and trimming. The sample holds tens of thousands of clones, less than 90% seen once. The sample consisted of peripheral blood. V gene TRBV11-2 combines with J gene TRBJ1-3; D is uncertain. The origin of this receptor is a man in his fifties or sixties with acute or convalescent COVID-19. CDR3 amino acids: CASSPFAGNTIYF. Here the CDR3 DNA reads TGTGCCAGCAGCCCCTTCGCTGGAAACACCATATATTTT.